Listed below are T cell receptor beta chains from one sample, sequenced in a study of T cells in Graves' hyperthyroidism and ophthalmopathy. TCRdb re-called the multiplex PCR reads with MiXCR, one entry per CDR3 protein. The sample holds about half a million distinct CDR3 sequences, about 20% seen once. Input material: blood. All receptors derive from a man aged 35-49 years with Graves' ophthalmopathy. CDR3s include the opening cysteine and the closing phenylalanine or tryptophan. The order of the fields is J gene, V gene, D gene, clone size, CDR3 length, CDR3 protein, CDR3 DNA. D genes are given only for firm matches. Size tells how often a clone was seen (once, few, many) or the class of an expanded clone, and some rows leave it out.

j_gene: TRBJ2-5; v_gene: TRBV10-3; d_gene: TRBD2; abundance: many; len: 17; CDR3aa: CAISEFTSGRERETQYF; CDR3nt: TGTGCCATCAGTGAGTTTACTAGCGGGAGAGAGAGGGAGACCCAGTACTTC
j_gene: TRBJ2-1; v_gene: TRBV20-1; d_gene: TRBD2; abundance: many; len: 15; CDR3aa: CSARASGGSYNEQFF; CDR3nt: TGCAGTGCTAGGGCCAGCGGGGGCTCCTACAATGAGCAGTTCTTC
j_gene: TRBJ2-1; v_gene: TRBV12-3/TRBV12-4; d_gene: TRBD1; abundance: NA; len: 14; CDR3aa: CASSPGTGGYEQFF; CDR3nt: TGTGCCAGCAGTCCCGGGACAGGGGGATATGAGCAGTTCTTC
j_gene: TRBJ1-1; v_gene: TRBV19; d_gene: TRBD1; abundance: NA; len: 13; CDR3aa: CASTRTGRTEAFF; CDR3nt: TGTGCCAGTACCCGGACAGGGCGAACTGAAGCTTTCTTT
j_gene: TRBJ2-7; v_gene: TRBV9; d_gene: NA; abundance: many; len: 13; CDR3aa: CASSVSEAYEQYF; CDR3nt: TGTGCCAGCAGCGTTTCCGAGGCCTACGAGCAGTACTTC
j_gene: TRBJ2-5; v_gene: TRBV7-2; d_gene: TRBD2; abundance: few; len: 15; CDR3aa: CASSSGTSGGETQYF; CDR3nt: TGTGCCAGCAGCTCCGGGACTAGCGGTGGGGAGACCCAGTACTTC
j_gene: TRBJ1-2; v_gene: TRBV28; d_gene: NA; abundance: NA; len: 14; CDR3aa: CASSLGAENYGYTF; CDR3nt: TGTGCCAGCAGCCTTGGAGCGGAGAACTATGGCTACACCTTC
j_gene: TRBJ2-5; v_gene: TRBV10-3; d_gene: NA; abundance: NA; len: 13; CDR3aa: CAGSPTGQETQYF; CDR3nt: TGTGCCGGGTCACCCACAGGACAAGAGACCCAGTACTTC
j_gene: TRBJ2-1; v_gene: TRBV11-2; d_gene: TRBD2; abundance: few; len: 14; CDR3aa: CASSRGSSGIEQFF; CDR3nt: TGTGCCAGCAGCCGAGGGTCTAGCGGGATAGAGCAGTTCTTC
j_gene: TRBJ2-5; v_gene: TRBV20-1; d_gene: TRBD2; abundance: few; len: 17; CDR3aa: CSAPRTSGGPGSGTQYF; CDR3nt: TGCAGTGCTCCTCGGACTAGCGGGGGGCCCGGGTCCGGGACCCAGTACTTC
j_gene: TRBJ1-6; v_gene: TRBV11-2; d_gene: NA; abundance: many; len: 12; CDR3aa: CASSRGDSPLHF; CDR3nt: TGTGCCAGCAGTCGGGGGGATTCACCCCTCCACTTT
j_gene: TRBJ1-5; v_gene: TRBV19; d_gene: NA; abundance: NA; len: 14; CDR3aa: CASSIEGVNQPQHF; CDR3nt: TGTGCCAGTAGTATAGAGGGGGTCAATCAGCCCCAGCATTTT
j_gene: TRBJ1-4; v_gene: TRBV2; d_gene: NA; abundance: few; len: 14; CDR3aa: CASSLRVANEKLFF; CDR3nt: TGTGCCAGCAGCCTCAGAGTAGCTAATGAAAAACTGTTTTTT
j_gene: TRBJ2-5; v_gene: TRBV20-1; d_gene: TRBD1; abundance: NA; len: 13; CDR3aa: CSPAGTVQETQYF; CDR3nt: TGCAGTCCGGCCGGGACAGTCCAAGAGACCCAGTACTTC
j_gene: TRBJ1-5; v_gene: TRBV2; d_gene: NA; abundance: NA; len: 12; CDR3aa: CASSSQNQPQHF; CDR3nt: TGTGCCAGCTCCTCCCAGAATCAGCCCCAGCATTTT
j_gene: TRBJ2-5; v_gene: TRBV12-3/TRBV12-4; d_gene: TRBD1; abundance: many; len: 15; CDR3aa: CATIAGTGRWETQYF; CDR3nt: TGTGCCACCATCGCCGGGACAGGGCGGTGGGAGACCCAGTACTTC
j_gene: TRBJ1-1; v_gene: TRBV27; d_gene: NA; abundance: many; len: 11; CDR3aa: CASSSGQEAFF; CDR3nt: TGTGCCAGCAGTTCTGGACAGGAAGCTTTCTTT
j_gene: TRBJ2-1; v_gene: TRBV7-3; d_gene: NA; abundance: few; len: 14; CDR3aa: CASSQDNGYNEQFF; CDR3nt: TGTGCCAGCAGCCAAGACAACGGGTACAATGAGCAGTTCTTC
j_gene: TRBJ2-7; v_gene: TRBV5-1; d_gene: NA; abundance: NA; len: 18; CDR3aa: CASSLLGGGSVRAYEQYF; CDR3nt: TGCGCCAGCAGCTTGCTAGGAGGCGGGTCGGTGAGGGCCTACGAGCAGTACTTC